This passage covers 30 T cell receptor beta chains from one sample sequenced in a study of cytomegalovirus exposure and HLA in healthy donors. Primers: 60 Vbeta forward and 13 Jbeta reverse. Measured with immunoSEQ multiplex PCR; TCRdb has only the in-frame clones, and not every one. Of fewer than 85,000 clones listed, 70% to 80% are singletons. Sequences were obtained from PBMCs. The receptor set was obtained from a man between 40 and 49 years old in good health and CMV-seropositive.

The rearrangement joins TRBV7-9 to TRBJ1-3; D gene uncertain. Germline V gene data show CDR1 as SEHNR and CDR2 as FQNEAQ (reference sequence). The V and J ends lost 5 bases and 0 bases respectively, with 8 bases between them. The CDR3 is 14 amino acids. The CDR3 region has the DNA TGTGCCAGCAGCGTGGCCTTCTCTGGAAACACCATATATTTT. This encodes CASSVAFSGNTIYF.

The CDR3 loop reads CASSSKEDVYNEQFF. As DNA, the CDR3 is TGTGCCAGCAGCTCGAAGGAGGATGTCTACAATGAGCAGTTCTTC. The gene calls are TRBV5-8 and TRBJ2-1; D is possibly TRBD2 (5 bases). The CDR3 is made up of 15 amino acids. Germline V gene lookup returns CDR1 SGHTS and CDR2 YDEGEE. Trimming cost V 3 bases and J 3 bases, with 13 bases left between them.

The chain couples TRBV20-1 to TRBJ2-1; D possibly corresponds to TRBD1 (7 bases). The CDR3 runs to 11 residues. V was cut by 6 bases and J by 7 bases, with 10 bases left in between. From germline, CDR1 is DFQATT and CDR2 SNEGSKA (reference sequence). The DNA of the CDR3 is TGCAGTGCCAGGGGGGATAATGAGCAGTTCTTC. Protein sequence: CSARGDNEQFF.

V is TRBV5-4 and J is TRBJ1-1, with 8 positions matching TRBD1. Germline-derived CDR1 and CDR2 are SGHNT and YYREEE (reference sequence). J was trimmed by 0 bases and V by 4 bases; bases with no gene match: 8. The CDR3 is 16 residues long. In DNA form, the CDR3 reads TGTGCCAGCAGCCGACCCGGGACAGGAATGAACACTGAAGCTTTCTTT. This gives the protein CASSRPGTGMNTEAFF.

This clone has just a few counts. The chain recombines TRBV11-2 with TRBJ1-2; the match to TRBD1 covers 8 bases. The CDR3 consists of 15 residues. The ends lost 5 bases at V and 4 bases at J; junction bases unmatched: 9. Germline CDR1 SGHAT, CDR2 FQNNGV. The CDR3 DNA reads as TGTGCCAGCAGCCCGGGGACAGGCCCTGGCTATGGCTACACCTTC. This translates into CASSPGTGPGYGYTF.

This rearrangement joins TRBV7-2 to TRBJ2-7, with 10 bases that match TRBD2. V dropped 0 bases and J dropped 4; count of bases not matched to a gene: 0. The length of the CDR3 is 14 residues. The germline V gene has CDR1 SGHTA and CDR2 FQGNSA. The CDR3: CASSLASGGYEQYF. CDR3 DNA: TGTGCCAGCAGCTTAGCTAGCGGGGGGTACGAGCAGTACTTC. The whole variable domain, filled in from reference TRBV7-2 and TRBJ2-7, reads GAGVSQSPSNKVTEKGKDVELRCDPISGHTALYWYRQSLGQGLEFLIYFQGNSAPDKSGLPSDRFSAERTGGSVSTLTIQRTQQEDSAVYLCASSLASGGYEQYFGPGTRLTVT.

The rearrangement joins TRBV2 to TRBJ2-5, with D perhaps matching TRBD2 (6 bases). V lost 4 bases to trimming and J lost 2 bases, with 8 bases between them. The CDR3 sequence is 13 residues long. Germline assignment: CDR1 SNHLY and CDR2 FYNNEI. CDR3 nucleotides: TGTGCCAGCAGTGCTGGGGGGCAAGAGACCCAGTACTTC. Translated: CASSAGGQETQYF. Using reference TRBV2 and TRBJ2-5 for the parts outside the CDR3, the full variable domain is EPEVTQTPSHQVTQMGQEVILRCVPISNHLYFYWYRQILGQKVEFLVSFYNNEISEKSEIFDDQFSVERPDGSNFTLKIRSTKLEDSAMYFCASSAGGQETQYFGPGTRLLVL.

This clone was counted between two and nine times. The CDR3 protein is CASSPTGQPQHF. CDR3 DNA sequence: TGTGCCAGCTCACCAACAGGTCAGCCCCAGCATTTT. The V and J genes are TRBV18 and TRBJ1-5, with D possibly TRBD1 on 5 matching bases. Trimming cost V 2 bases and J 6 bases, with 5 bases left between them. Looked up from germline, CDR1 is KGHSH and CDR2 is LQKENI. CDR3 size: 12 residues.

The V and J genes are TRBV7-8 and TRBJ2-1, with TRBD2 matching 10 bases. The CDR3 has 16 residues. The junction had 10 bases not matched to a gene; V was cut back by 5 bases and J by 6 bases. CDR1 SGHVS and CDR2 FQNEAQ come from the germline V gene. CDR3 sequence reads: CASSLIGASGSNEQFF. In DNA form, the CDR3 reads TGTGCCAGCAGCCTTATCGGGGCTAGCGGGAGCAATGAGCAGTTCTTC.

The chain joins TRBV19 to TRBJ1-5; 7 bases align to TRBD1. The germline V gene encodes CDR1 LNHDA and CDR2 SQIVND (reference sequence). The CDR3 length is 12 residues. Unmatched junction bases numbered 4, after V lost 10 bases and J lost 4 bases. The CDR3 loop is CATRDSNQPQHF. In DNA, the CDR3 is TGTGCCACTCGGGACAGTAATCAGCCCCAGCATTTT.

This chain joins TRBV5-8 and TRBJ2-7; TRBD1 agrees at 9 bases. The CDR3 contains 13 residues. The germline V gene has CDR1 SGHTS and CDR2 YDEGEE. J gave up 6 bases and V 3 bases, and 4 bases lay outside the gene matches. CDR3 coding DNA: TGTGCCAGCAGCTCACAGGGGGCTGTCGAGCAGTACTTC. This translates into CASSSQGAVEQYF.

This clone was seen a handful of times. The chain joins TRBV6-4 to TRBJ2-2, with 8 bases identical to TRBD2. Germline CDR1 MRHNA, CDR2 SNTAGT. V dropped 6 bases and J dropped 3; count of bases not matched to a gene: 3. The CDR3 runs 14 residues. The CDR3 spells CASSALADTGELFF. The CDR3 DNA reads as TGTGCCAGCAGCGCACTAGCGGACACCGGGGAGCTGTTTTTT.

V usage is TRBV29-1 and J usage is TRBJ1-2; 8 bases are shared with TRBD1. J was trimmed by 0 bases and V by 7 bases; bases with no gene match: 7. Per the germline V gene, CDR1 is SQVTM and CDR2 is ANQGSEA. The CDR3 totals 14 residues. The CDR3 spells CSATTGGTNYGYTF. DNA for the CDR3: TGCAGCGCCACCACAGGGGGAACTAACTATGGCTACACCTTC.

This chain links TRBV6-5 with TRBJ2-7, with a weak D call TRBD1 (5 bases). The germline V gene has CDR1 MNHEY and CDR2 SVGAGI. The germline V and J ends were trimmed by 8 bases and 2 bases, with 10 bases remaining between them. The CDR3 runs 12 residues. The chain's CDR3 is CASQTAAYEQYF. The CDR3, as DNA: TGTGCCAGCCAGACAGCTGCCTACGAGCAGTACTTC.

The chain uses TRBV5-1 and TRBJ2-1, with 9 bases that match TRBD2. CDR1 and CDR2 from the germline V gene are SGHRS and YFSETQ. Trimming removed 0 bases from V and 8 bases from J; junction bases left unmatched: 3. This CDR3 contains 14 residues. CDR3 DNA: TGCGCCAGCAGCTTGGGTAGCGGGAGCTATGAGCAGTTCTTC. It translates to CASSLGSGSYEQFF.

The chain has TRBV28 and TRBJ1-6, with 9 nucleotides matching TRBD1. V shed 5 bases and J 7 bases; nucleotides not matched to a gene: 6. CDR3 length: 15 amino acids. Germline CDR1 is MDHEN and CDR2 is SYDVKM. DNA for the CDR3: TGTGCCAGCAGTCCACAGGGGGCTAGAAATTCACCCCTCCACTTT. Translated: CASSPQGARNSPLHF.

The chain is built from TRBV19 and TRBJ2-3, with D possibly matching TRBD1 (6 bases). The CDR3 is 16 residues long. Between the trimmed V and J ends, which lost 5 bases and 2 bases, there was a span of 17 bases. Germline V gene lookup returns CDR1 LNHDA and CDR2 SQIVND (reference sequence). CDR3 residues: CASSGTGHPSTDTQYF. In DNA form, the CDR3 reads TGTGCCAGTAGTGGAACGGGACACCCATCCACAGATACGCAGTATTTT. Full variable domain (missing parts from reference TRBV19 and TRBJ2-3): DGGITQSPKYLFRKEGQNVTLSCEQNLNHDAMYWYRQDPGQGLRLIYYSQIVNDFQKGDIAEGYSVSREKKESFPLTVTSAQKNPTAFYLCASSGTGHPSTDTQYFGPGTRLTVL.

The genes are TRBV10-1 and TRBJ2-5; TRBD2 aligns across 11 bases. Per germline, CDR1 WNHNN and CDR2 SYGVQD (reference sequence). The CDR3 sequence is 16 residues long. V dropped 2 bases and J dropped 4; count of bases not matched to a gene: 6. The CDR3 bases are TGCGCCAGCAGTGAGGGGCCAGGACTAGCGGGAGAGACCCAGTACTTC. This translates into CASSEGPGLAGETQYF.

This rearrangement joins TRBV5-1 to TRBJ2-7; 14 bases line up with TRBD2. The V gene's germline CDR1 is SGHRS and CDR2 YFSETQ. Trimming removed 6 bases from V and 6 bases from J; junction bases left unmatched: 17. This CDR3 has 18 amino acids. The DNA for the CDR3 is TGCGCCAGCATGACTACCGGGACTAGCGGGAGCGTAACAGGCGAGCAGTACTTC. This sequence encodes CASMTTGTSGSVTGEQYF.

Remarks on this clone: One junction end does not reproduce the germline sequence, and a read error may be involved. The chain combines TRBV5-6 with TRBJ2-7; the D is unclear. Germline assignment: CDR1 SGHDT and CDR2 YYEEEE. This CDR3 spans 8 amino acids. CDR3 DNA: TGTGCCAGCAGCCCGCGAGACTTC. Translating it yields CASSPRDF.

The chain has TRBV7-2 and TRBJ2-7; TRBD1 agrees at 7 bases. CDR1 and CDR2 from the germline V gene are SGHTA and FQGNSA. The CDR3 runs to 13 residues. Trimming at V came to 5 bases and at J to 1 base, leaving 2 bases not matched to a gene. CDR3 nucleotide sequence: TGTGCCAGCAGCCCGGGACAGTCCTACGAGCAGTACTTC. This gives the protein CASSPGQSYEQYF.

This chain uses TRBV6-1 with TRBJ2-3; D is possibly TRBD1 (6 bases). The CDR3 totals 12 residues. V shed 8 bases and J shed 2 bases, with 8 bases lying between them. From germline, CDR1 is MNHNS and CDR2 SASEGT. This CDR3 is CASGGATDTQYF. As DNA, the CDR3 is TGTGCCAGCGGGGGCGCCACAGATACGCAGTATTTT.

The chain has TRBV10-3 and TRBJ1-5, with a possible D match to TRBD1 (6 bases). V was pared by 6 bases and J by 5 bases, with 8 bases between. Germline CDR1 is ENHRY and CDR2 is SYGVKD. The CDR3 has 12 amino acids. The CDR3 DNA sequence: TGTGCCATCAGACAGGGAGATCAGCCCCAGCATTTT. Protein: CAIRQGDQPQHF.

The chain uses TRBV29-1 and TRBJ1-1; 10 bases fit TRBD1. Looked up from germline, CDR1 is SQVTM and CDR2 is ANQGSEA. The V segment lost 7 bases and the J segment 7 bases; nucleotides outside the gene matches: 9. The CDR3 covers 13 residues. The CDR3: CSGRRGTGDEAFF. The CDR3 DNA is TGCAGCGGCAGAAGGGGGACAGGGGATGAAGCTTTCTTT.

This chain joins TRBV28 and TRBJ1-5; TRBD1 agrees at 9 bases. CDR3 length equals 17 residues. CDR1 MDHEN and CDR2 SYDVKM come from the germline V gene. The junction had 9 bases not matched to a gene; V was cut back by 5 bases and J by 1 base. The CDR3 DNA reads TGTGCCAGCAGTATACAACCGGGACAGGGAAGCAATCAGCCCCAGCATTTT. Amino acid sequence: CASSIQPGQGSNQPQHF.

This clone has only one observation. The V gene is TRBV5-1, the J gene TRBJ2-5; D is unclear. V was cut by 2 bases and J by 2 bases, with 13 bases left in between. Germline CDR1 and CDR2: SGHRS and YFSETQ. The CDR3 is 15 amino acids. In DNA form, the CDR3 reads TGCGCCAGCAGCTTTTCGTCGTCAGTACAAGAGACCCAGTACTTC. As protein: CASSFSSSVQETQYF.

The chain uses TRBV6-1 and TRBJ1-4; TRBD1 agrees at 7 bases. The junction had 3 bases not matched to a gene; V was cut back by 2 bases and J by 3 bases. From germline, CDR1 is MNHNS and CDR2 SASEGT. CDR3 length: 15 residues. CDR3: CASSEYRGSNEKLFF. The CDR3 nucleotides read TGTGCCAGCAGTGAATACAGGGGATCTAATGAAAAACTGTTTTTT.

This clone was seen only once. The chain couples TRBV28 to TRBJ1-1; 8 bases agree with TRBD1. Germline CDR1 reads MDHEN; CDR2 reads SYDVKM. The CDR3 has 13 amino acids. After removal of 5 bases from V and 4 bases from J, the junction contained 3 bases not matched to a gene. CDR3 residues: CASSPTGGTEAFF. In nucleotides, the CDR3 is TGTGCCAGCAGTCCCACAGGGGGCACTGAAGCTTTCTTT.

The chain recombines TRBV6-1 with TRBJ2-5; D is possibly TRBD1 (5 bases). Germline CDR1 reads MNHNS; CDR2 reads SASEGT. Trimming removed 11 bases at V and 2 bases at J, with 18 bases between. This CDR3 comprises 14 residues. In DNA form, the CDR3 reads TGTGCCGCGAGTAAAGTAGGGGCGCAAGAGACCCAGTACTTC. It yields the protein CAASKVGAQETQYF.

The chain uses TRBV6-5 and TRBJ2-1; D uncertain. CDR1 MNHEY and CDR2 SVGAGI come from the germline V gene. CDR3 length: 12 amino acids. The V and J ends lost 8 bases and 2 bases respectively, with 7 bases between them. CDR3: CASGTAYNEQFF. DNA of the CDR3: TGTGCCAGCGGAACAGCCTACAATGAGCAGTTCTTC.